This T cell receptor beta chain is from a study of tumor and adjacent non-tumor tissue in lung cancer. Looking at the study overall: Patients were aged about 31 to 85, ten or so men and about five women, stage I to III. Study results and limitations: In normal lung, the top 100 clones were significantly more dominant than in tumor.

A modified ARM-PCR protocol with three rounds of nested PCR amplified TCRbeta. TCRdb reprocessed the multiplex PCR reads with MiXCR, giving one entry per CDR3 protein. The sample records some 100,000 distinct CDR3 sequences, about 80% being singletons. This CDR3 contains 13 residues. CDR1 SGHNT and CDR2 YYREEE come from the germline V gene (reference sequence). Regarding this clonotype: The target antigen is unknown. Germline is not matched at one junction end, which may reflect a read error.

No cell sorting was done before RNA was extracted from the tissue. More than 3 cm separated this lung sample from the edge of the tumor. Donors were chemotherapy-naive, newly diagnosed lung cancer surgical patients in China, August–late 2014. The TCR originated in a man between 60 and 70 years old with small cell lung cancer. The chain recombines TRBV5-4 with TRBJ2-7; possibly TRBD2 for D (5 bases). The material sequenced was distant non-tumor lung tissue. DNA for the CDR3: TGTGCCAGCAGCCTGGTCCCCTCCGGCGAGCGGTTCTTC. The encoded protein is CASSLVPSGERFF.